The entry that follows covers one TCR beta chain sequence. With 6 bases clipped from V and 7 bases from J, the junction kept 12 bases outside the gene matches. CDR1 is LGHDT, CDR2 YNNKEL, per germline (reference sequence). The CDR3 extends over 15 amino acids. These data come from a study of CD8 T cells in Susac syndrome. RNA in amounts of roughly 0.45 to 1 ug was reverse transcribed with random hexamers. TCRdb redid the calling of the immunoSEQ multiplex PCR reads with MiXCR, one entry per CDR3 protein. Of about 200,000 distinct CDR3 sequences in the sample, 90% to 95% were seen once. The chain couples TRBV3-1 to TRBJ2-7; 10 bases agree with TRBD2. This receptor was identified in a human donor with multiple sclerosis. The sequencing input was CD4+ T cells from PBMCs. Here the CDR3 DNA reads TGTGCCAGCAGTCCCCGAGCGGGAGGGTCCGTTGAGCAGTACTTC. Its protein product is CASSPRAGGSVEQYF.